The sequence of this TCR beta chain was determined in a study of T-cell reconstitution after alpha-beta-depleted transplantation in children. Broader study findings: Alpha-beta T cells present about two months after transplant were reported to originate from several hundred expanded graft clones. It was newly produced T cells that mostly accounted for T-cell counts and diversity one year after transplant.

During its preparation, the TCRbeta library received unique molecular identifiers. MiXCR, run by TCRdb on the PCR reads, gives a single entry per CDR3 protein. The sample includes about 980,000 distinct CDR3 sequences, around 30% of them seen just once. This clonotype was observed a few times. The antigen is undetermined. The sample consisted of PBMCs, mostly from graft donor cells, taken 360 days after TCRalphabeta/CD19-depleted stem cell transplant. This TCR derives from a boy less than two years old who had a stem cell transplant for SCID, so the T cells may come from the graft donor.

DNA of the CDR3: TGTGCCAGCAGCCACACTCTAGACAGGGGCAACGAGCAGTACTTC. This gives the protein CASSHTLDRGNEQYF. The J gene is TRBJ2-7, the V gene TRBV7-2; 8 positions agree with TRBD1. This CDR3 has 15 amino acids. The germline V gene has CDR1 SGHTA and CDR2 FQGNSA. J was trimmed by 5 bases and V by 5 bases; bases with no gene match: 11.